This T cell receptor (beta chain) originates from a study of T cell changes during pregnancy in multiple sclerosis. The V and J ends lost 5 bases and 0 bases, in that order; junction bases with no gene match: 9. This CDR3 region has 16 residues. Germline lookup yields CDR1 MNHEY and CDR2 SMNVEV (reference sequence). Sequenced by immunoSEQ multiplex PCR; TCRdb stores in-frame clones only, minus some. Here the sample spans about 36,000 clones, 70% to 90% being singletons. The receptor was isolated from a female donor with multiple sclerosis, enrolled in a pregnancy study. The input for sequencing was CD8+ T cells from peripheral blood mononuclear cells, taken in the third trimester of pregnancy. This chain uses TRBV27 with TRBJ2-7; TRBD1 matches 8 bases. The CDR3 sequence is CASSGTGATASYEQYF. The CDR3 bases are TGTGCCAGCAGTGGGACAGGCGCGACGGCCTCCTACGAGCAGTACTTC.